The 17 T cell receptor beta chains below come from one sample, sequenced in a study of T cells in Graves' hyperthyroidism and ophthalmopathy. The source material, RNA transcripts, was used to amplify TCR beta CDR3 regions. The HTBI set primed first-round TCR CDR3 RT-PCR. A single record per CDR3 protein comes from TCRdb applying MiXCR to the multiplex PCR reads. The sample shows some 720,000 distinct CDR3 sequences, over 15% of them seen only once. What was sequenced was blood. The receptor set was obtained from a young man with Graves' hyperthyroidism.

In this sample, this clonotype turned up a few times. This chain links TRBV15 with TRBJ2-7; D is unresolved. CDR3 size: 15 residues. CDR1 and CDR2 from the germline V gene are LNHNV and YYDKDF (reference sequence). V was cut by 5 bases and J by 3 bases, with 17 bases left in between. CDR3 residues: CATSSYLGSVYEQYF. CDR3 bases: TGTGCCACCAGCTCGTACCTAGGCTCAGTCTACGAGCAGTACTTC.

This clonotype was recorded many times. This chain links TRBV27 with TRBJ2-1; D unresolved. The CDR3 length is 19 residues. The V end lost 3 bases, the J end lost 0 bases, and 21 bases lay between the germline ends. CDR1 and CDR2 (germline): MNHEY, SMNVEV (reference sequence). The CDR3 coding sequence is TGTGCCAGCAGTTTGGGCCCGGGTTTTCCGCTGAGCTCCTACAATGAGCAGTTCTTC. This translates into CASSLGPGFPLSSYNEQFF.

The chain combines TRBV7-6 with TRBJ1-1; 9 bases fit TRBD1. Germline V gene lookup returns CDR1 SGHVS and CDR2 FNYEAQ. Trimming cost V 0 bases and J 3 bases; bases outside gene matches: 2. The CDR3 is 15 amino acids. The CDR3 coding sequence is TGTGCCAGCAGCTTAGCGGGACAGGGATACACTGAAGCTTTCTTT. It specifies CASSLAGQGYTEAFF.

This clonotype was seen repeatedly, ten times or more. This chain joins TRBV6-1 and TRBJ2-3; either TRBD1 or TRBD2 may fit D (5 bases each). This CDR3 is built from 15 residues. Germline-derived CDR1 and CDR2 are MNHNS and SASEGT. Trimming took 6 bases from V and 6 from J, leaving 19 bases between them. The CDR3 loop reads CASREGPREGDTQYF. DNA for the CDR3: TGTGCCAGCAGAGAGGGACCCCGCGAGGGGGATACGCAGTATTTT.

This chain uses TRBV5-1 with TRBJ2-5; 9 nucleotides line up with TRBD1. The CDR3 covers 16 residues. After removal of 1 base from V and 5 bases from J, the junction contained 9 bases not matched to a gene. Germline values: CDR1 SGHRS, CDR2 YFSETQ. CDR3 DNA sequence: TGCGCCAGCAGCTTGTTCGGGACAGGGATTGGGGAGACCCAGTACTTC. Its translation is CASSLFGTGIGETQYF.

The V call is TRBV7-3, the J call TRBJ1-1, with D unresolved. The V end was cut by 0 bases, the J end by 5 bases, with 7 bases between. Germline CDR1 and CDR2: SGHTA and FQGTGA. The length of the CDR3 is 13 residues. CDR3 amino acids: CASSLTQWTEAFF. In DNA, the CDR3 is TGTGCCAGCAGCTTAACGCAGTGGACTGAAGCTTTCTTT.

This clonotype was detected only a few times. The chain combines TRBV6-5 with TRBJ2-1; no clear D gene. The V and J ends lost 2 bases and 6 bases respectively, with 17 bases between them. This CDR3 spans 16 amino acids. Germline-derived CDR1 and CDR2 are MNHEY and SVGAGI. CDR3 bases: TGTGCCAGCAGTTACAACTCGGCCGGGTCCCTCAATGAGCAGTTCTTC. As protein: CASSYNSAGSLNEQFF.

In its sample, this clonotype was seen many times. CDR3 sequence: CSARAGTPYGYTF. In DNA form, the CDR3 reads TGCAGTGCTAGAGCCGGGACGCCCTATGGCTACACCTTC. This rearrangement joins TRBV20-1 to TRBJ1-2, with D possibly TRBD1 on 5 matching bases. Germline CDR1 and CDR2: DFQATT and SNEGSKA (reference sequence). The CDR3 length is 13 residues. Trimming took off 1 base at V and 4 bases at J, with 10 bases between the two ends.

In its sample, this clonotype was seen many times. V gene TRBV5-5 combines with J gene TRBJ2-1; 12 positions match TRBD2. With V trimmed by 3 bases and J by 6 bases, 10 bases remained unmatched. The CDR3 totals 17 residues. The germline gives CDR1 SGHKS, CDR2 YYEKEE (reference sequence). The chain's CDR3 is CASSSPTSGRLRNEQFF. CDR3 coding DNA: TGTGCCAGCAGCTCTCCGACTAGCGGGAGATTACGCAATGAGCAGTTCTTC.

This clonotype came up many times. The J gene is TRBJ1-1, the V gene TRBV28; no clear D gene. Germline CDR1 reads MDHEN; CDR2 reads SYDVKM. V gave up 2 bases and J gave up 1 base, with 5 bases separating them. The CDR3 runs 13 residues. For the CDR3, the DNA is TGTGCCAGCAGTTTAAGCTGGAACACTGAAGCTTTCTTT. This gives the protein CASSLSWNTEAFF.

The V and J genes are TRBV7-9 and TRBJ2-1; perhaps TRBD2 as D (5 bases). Germline loops: CDR1 SEHNR, CDR2 FQNEAQ (reference sequence). There are 13 residues in the CDR3. V lost 7 bases and J 2 bases, leaving 9 bases between the germline ends. DNA for the CDR3: TGTGCCAGCAAGGAGGAACCCTACAATGAGCAGTTCTTC. Its translation: CASKEEPYNEQFF.

This clonotype was observed a handful of times. The chain recombines TRBV27 with TRBJ1-1; TRBD1 is a possible D gene (5 bases). The germline V gene has CDR1 MNHEY and CDR2 SMNVEV (reference sequence). The CDR3 is 15 residues long. Trimming pared 6 bases from V and 6 bases from J, leaving 20 bases between. CDR3 coding DNA: TGTGCCAGCAGCCAACGGGGGGGGTCATTCGCTGAAGCTTTCTTT. Protein: CASSQRGGSFAEAFF.

This sequence joins TRBV30 and TRBJ2-1; D possibly corresponds to TRBD2 (6 bases). From germline, CDR1 is GTSNPN and CDR2 SVGIG (reference sequence). Between the trimmed V and J ends, which lost 2 bases and 4 bases, there was a span of 18 bases. The CDR3 contains 16 residues. The CDR3 loop is CAWSSVGGGAYNEQFF. The CDR3 DNA sequence: TGTGCCTGGAGTTCTGTCGGGGGAGGTGCGTACAATGAGCAGTTCTTC.

Ten or more counts support this clonotype. V is TRBV5-5 and J is TRBJ1-5; D perhaps matches TRBD1 (5 bases). The length of the CDR3 is 16 residues. Germline V gives CDR1 SGHKS, CDR2 YYEKEE (reference sequence). Deletions cut 0 bases from V and 1 base from J, with 11 bases between. The CDR3 sequence: CASSLGGRASNQPQHF. The CDR3 coding sequence is TGTGCCAGCAGCTTGGGAGGCAGGGCCAGCAATCAGCCCCAGCATTTT. The whole variable domain, remainder taken from reference TRBV5-5 and TRBJ1-5, is DAGVTQSPTHLIKTRGQQVTLRCSPISGHKSVSWYQQVLGQGPQFIFQYYEKEERGRGNFPDRFSARQFPNYSSELNVNALLLGDSALYLCASSLGGRASNQPQHFGDGTRLSIL.

This clonotype was detected many times. The chain's CDR3 is CASSYLGATEAFF. The CDR3 DNA follows: TGTGCCAGCAGTTACTTGGGGGCCACTGAAGCTTTCTTT. The chain combines TRBV6-5 with TRBJ1-1, with D possibly matching TRBD1 (6 bases). V was shortened by 1 base and J by 4 bases, with 7 bases between the two germline ends. The CDR3 has 13 amino acids. Germline lookup yields CDR1 MNHEY and CDR2 SVGAGI.

This clonotype came up many times. The chain employs TRBV6-2 or TRBV6-3 and TRBJ1-5; D call uncertain. Looked up from germline, CDR1 is MNHEY and CDR2 is SVGEGT. There are 14 residues in the CDR3. The V end lost 6 bases, the J end lost 7 bases, and 16 bases lay between the germline ends. This CDR3 reads CASSRVSSGQPQHF. In DNA form, the CDR3 reads TGTGCCAGCAGCCGGGTTTCGTCGGGACAGCCCCAGCATTTT.

This clonotype has ten or more counts. The rearrangement links TRBV18 to TRBJ2-2; D is unresolved. Between the trimmed V and J ends, which lost 3 bases and 2 bases, there was a span of 16 bases. In germline, CDR1 is KGHSH, CDR2 LQKENI. The CDR3 consists of 17 residues. CDR3 sequence (DNA): TGTGCCAGCTCACCGCCCCGGTCAGCCTATAACACCGGGGAGCTGTTTTTT. Protein: CASSPPRSAYNTGELFF.